The 5 T cell receptor beta chains below come from one sample, sequenced in a study of regulatory T cells in long-lasting Graves disease. After RNA was extracted from PBMCs, the TCR library was made from it. Each CDR3 protein is one row after TCRdb ran MiXCR on the reads. The sample yields some 800 distinct CDR3 sequences, over 65% seen once. The sequencing here drew on peripheral blood mononuclear cells (PBMCs), taken with antithyroid drug treatment, in newly diagnosed or persistent Graves disease (not recorded which). Receptors originate from a female donor with Graves disease.

This clonotype has more than one count but fewer than ten. V usage is TRBV6-2 or TRBV6-3 and J usage is TRBJ2-7; D is ambiguous. V was cut by 5 bases and J by 0 bases, with 14 bases left in between. There are 15 residues in the CDR3. Germline CDR1 reads MNHEY; CDR2 reads SVGEGT. The CDR3 spells CASSDPGGDSYEQYF. The CDR3, as DNA: TGTGCCAGCAGTGACCCAGGTGGGGACTCCTACGAGCAGTACTTC.

This chain connects TRBV3-1 to TRBJ2-1, with D uncertain. The CDR3 length is 14 residues. Germline loops: CDR1 LGHDT, CDR2 YNNKEL (reference sequence). V was cut by 0 bases and J by 9 bases, with 12 bases left in between. The CDR3 DNA sequence: TGTGCCAGCAGCCAAGACTCGACGGGTGGTGAGCAGTTCTTC. Translation: CASSQDSTGGEQFF.

The genes are TRBV12-3 or TRBV12-4 and TRBJ2-3; possibly TRBD1 or TRBD2 for D (5 bases each). V dropped 7 bases and J dropped 2 bases, with 16 bases sitting between them. CDR3 length: 15 amino acids. CDR3 bases: TGTGCCAGCAATCCTCCTCGGGGCTACACAGATACGCAGTATTTT. Protein product: CASNPPRGYTDTQYF.

This clonotype was found a few times. This chain joins TRBV10-3 and TRBJ2-5; 7 nucleotides line up with TRBD1. The V gene's germline CDR1 is ENHRY and CDR2 SYGVKD. V lost 10 bases, J lost 0 bases, and 5 bases stayed unmatched. The CDR3 covers 13 residues. CDR3 nucleotide sequence: TGTGCCACCTCGGGGACAGACCAAGAGACCCAGTACTTC. Residues: CATSGTDQETQYF.

The chain is built from TRBV20-1 and TRBJ1-1, with no clear D. V was clipped by 1 base and J by 6 bases, with 12 bases between them. Germline-derived CDR1 and CDR2 are DFQATT and SNEGSKA (reference sequence). The CDR3 is 13 amino acids. This CDR3 reads CSARAEGWSEAFF. The CDR3 DNA reads as TGCAGTGCTAGAGCGGAGGGTTGGTCTGAAGCTTTCTTT.